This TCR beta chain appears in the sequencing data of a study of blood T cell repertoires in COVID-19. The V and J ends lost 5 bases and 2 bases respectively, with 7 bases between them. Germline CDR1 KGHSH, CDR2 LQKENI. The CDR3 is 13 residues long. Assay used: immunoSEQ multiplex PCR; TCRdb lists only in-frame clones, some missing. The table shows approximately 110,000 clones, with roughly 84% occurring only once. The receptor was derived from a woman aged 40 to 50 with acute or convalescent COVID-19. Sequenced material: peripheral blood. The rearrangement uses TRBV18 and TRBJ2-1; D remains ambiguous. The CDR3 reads CASSTPTYNEQFF. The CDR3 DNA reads TGTGCCAGCTCAACTCCCACCTACAATGAGCAGTTCTTC.